The source of this T cell receptor beta chain is a study of cytomegalovirus exposure and HLA in healthy donors. Study information: Earlier work reported some 110 million unique TCR beta sequences from 150 million to 200 million T cells.

Overall study results and limits: At a 0.05 false discovery rate, a later analysis found approximately 17,000 TCR beta sequences to be associated with HLA alleles. In a later analysis, TCR association rates varied by HLA locus: DRB1 most, HLA-C fewest. It was confirmed in vitro that a few of the CMV-associated chains were specific for CMV antigens.

The PCR employed 60 Vbeta primers together with 13 Jbeta primers. The protocol was immunoSEQ multiplex PCR, while the TCRdb copy is restricted to in-frame clones and leaves out a portion. This sample has 150,000 to 200,000 clones; around 76% occur once, and the top ten carry roughly 1.9%. Note on this clone: Antigen: not known.

The CDR3 extends over 16 amino acids. Germline CDR1 reads MNHNS; CDR2 reads SASEGT. Trimming removed 2 bases from V and 0 bases from J, with 11 bases in between. The origin of this receptor is a female donor in good health and CMV-seronegative. The chain has TRBV6-1 and TRBJ1-3; unclear D gene. Sample: PBMCs. The CDR3 sequence: CASSERGPSSGNTIYF. CDR3 nucleotide sequence: TGTGCCAGCAGTGAACGCGGCCCCTCCTCTGGAAACACCATATATTTT.